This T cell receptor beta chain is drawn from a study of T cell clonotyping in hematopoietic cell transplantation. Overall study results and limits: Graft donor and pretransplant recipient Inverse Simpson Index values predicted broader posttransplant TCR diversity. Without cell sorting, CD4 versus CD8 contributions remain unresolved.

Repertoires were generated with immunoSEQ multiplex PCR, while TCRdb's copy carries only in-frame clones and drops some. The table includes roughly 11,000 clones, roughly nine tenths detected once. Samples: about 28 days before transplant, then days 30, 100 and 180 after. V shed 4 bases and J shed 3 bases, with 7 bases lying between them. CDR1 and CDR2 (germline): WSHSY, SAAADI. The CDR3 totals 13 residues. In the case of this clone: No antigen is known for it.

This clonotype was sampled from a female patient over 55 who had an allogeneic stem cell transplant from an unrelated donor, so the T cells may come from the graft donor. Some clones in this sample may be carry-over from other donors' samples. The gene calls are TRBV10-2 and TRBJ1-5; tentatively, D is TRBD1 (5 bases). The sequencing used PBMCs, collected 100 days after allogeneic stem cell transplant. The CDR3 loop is CASSGGDNQPQHF. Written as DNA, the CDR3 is TGCGCCAGCAGTGGAGGGGACAATCAGCCCCAGCATTTT.